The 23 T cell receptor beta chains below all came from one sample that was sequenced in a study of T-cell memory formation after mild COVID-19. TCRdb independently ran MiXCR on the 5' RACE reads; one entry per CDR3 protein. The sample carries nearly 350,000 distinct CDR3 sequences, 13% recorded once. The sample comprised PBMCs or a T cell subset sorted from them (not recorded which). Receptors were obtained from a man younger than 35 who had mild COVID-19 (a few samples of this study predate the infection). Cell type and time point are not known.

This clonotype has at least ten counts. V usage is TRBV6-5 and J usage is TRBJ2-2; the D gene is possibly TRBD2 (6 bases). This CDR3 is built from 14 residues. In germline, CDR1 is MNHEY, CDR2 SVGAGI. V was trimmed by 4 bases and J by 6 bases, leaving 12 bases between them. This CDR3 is CASSLGGSSGELFF. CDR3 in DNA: TGTGCCAGCAGTTTGGGGGGTAGCTCCGGGGAGCTGTTTTTT.

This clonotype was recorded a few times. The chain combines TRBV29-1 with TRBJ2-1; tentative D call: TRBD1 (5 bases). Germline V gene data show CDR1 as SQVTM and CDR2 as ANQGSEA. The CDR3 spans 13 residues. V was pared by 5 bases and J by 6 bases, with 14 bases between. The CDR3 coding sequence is TGCAGCGTTTGGTTCGGCAGGGCCAATGAGCAGTTCTTC. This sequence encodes CSVWFGRANEQFF.

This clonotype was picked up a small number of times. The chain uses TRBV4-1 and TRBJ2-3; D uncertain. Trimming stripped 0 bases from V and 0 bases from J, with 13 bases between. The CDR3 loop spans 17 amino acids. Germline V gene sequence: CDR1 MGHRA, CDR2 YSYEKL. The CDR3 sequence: CASSQDHTGVSTDTQYF. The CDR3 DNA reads TGCGCCAGCAGCCAAGATCATACGGGTGTCAGCACAGATACGCAGTATTTT.

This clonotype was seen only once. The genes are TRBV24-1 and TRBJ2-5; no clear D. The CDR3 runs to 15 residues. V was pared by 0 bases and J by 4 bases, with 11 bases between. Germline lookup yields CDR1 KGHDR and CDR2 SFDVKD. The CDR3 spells CATSDLHSGVETQYF. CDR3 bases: TGTGCCACCAGTGATTTGCACAGTGGCGTAGAGACCCAGTACTTC.

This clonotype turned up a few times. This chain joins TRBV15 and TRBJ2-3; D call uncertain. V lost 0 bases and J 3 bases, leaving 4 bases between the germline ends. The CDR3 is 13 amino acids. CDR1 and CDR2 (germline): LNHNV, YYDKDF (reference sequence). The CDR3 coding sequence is TGTGCCACCAGCAGAGATAGAACAGATACGCAGTATTTT. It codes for CATSRDRTDTQYF.

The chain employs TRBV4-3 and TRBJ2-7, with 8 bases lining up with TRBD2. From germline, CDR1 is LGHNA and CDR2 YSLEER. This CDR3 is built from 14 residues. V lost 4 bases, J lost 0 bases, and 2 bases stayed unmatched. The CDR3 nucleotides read TGCGCCAGCAGCCCAGCGGGGGACTCCTACGAGCAGTACTTC. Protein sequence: CASSPAGDSYEQYF.

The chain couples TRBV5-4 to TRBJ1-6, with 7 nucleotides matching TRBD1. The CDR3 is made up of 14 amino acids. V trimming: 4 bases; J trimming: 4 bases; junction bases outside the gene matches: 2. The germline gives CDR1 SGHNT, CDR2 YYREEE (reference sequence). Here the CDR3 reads CASSTDRYNSPLHF. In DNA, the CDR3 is TGTGCCAGCAGCACGGACAGGTATAATTCACCCCTCCACTTT.

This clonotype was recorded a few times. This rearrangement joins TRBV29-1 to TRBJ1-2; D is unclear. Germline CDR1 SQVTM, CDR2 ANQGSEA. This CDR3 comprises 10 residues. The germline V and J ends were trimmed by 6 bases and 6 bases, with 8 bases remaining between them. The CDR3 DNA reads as TGCAGCGTCGACCGGCATGGCTACACCTTC. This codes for CSVDRHGYTF.

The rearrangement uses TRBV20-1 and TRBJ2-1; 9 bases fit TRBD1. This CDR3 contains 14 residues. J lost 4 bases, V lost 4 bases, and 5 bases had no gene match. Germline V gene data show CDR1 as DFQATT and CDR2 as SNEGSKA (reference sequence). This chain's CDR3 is CSATDRGGYNEQFF. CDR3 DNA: TGCAGTGCTACGGACAGGGGTGGGTACAATGAGCAGTTCTTC.

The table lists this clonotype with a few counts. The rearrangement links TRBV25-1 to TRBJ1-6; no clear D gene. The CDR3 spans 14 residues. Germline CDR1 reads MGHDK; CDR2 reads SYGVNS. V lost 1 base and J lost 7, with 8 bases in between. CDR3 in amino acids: CASSEWRQNSPLHF. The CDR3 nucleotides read TGTGCCAGCAGTGAATGGAGGCAGAATTCACCCCTCCACTTT.

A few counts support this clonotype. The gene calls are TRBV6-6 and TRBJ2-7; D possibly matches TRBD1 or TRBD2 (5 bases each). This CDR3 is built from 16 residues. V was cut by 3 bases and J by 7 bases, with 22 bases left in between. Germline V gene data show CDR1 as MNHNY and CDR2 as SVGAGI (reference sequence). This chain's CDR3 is CASSYALEGREGEQYF. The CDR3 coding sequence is TGTGCCAGCAGTTATGCCCTTGAGGGGCGCGAGGGGGAGCAGTACTTC.

The DNA of the CDR3 is TGTGCCAGCAGTTACTCGCGGACACTCCAAGAGACCCAGTACTTC. Its protein is CASSYSRTLQETQYF. This rearrangement joins TRBV6-6 to TRBJ2-5, with a weak D call TRBD1 (5 bases). This CDR3 contains 15 residues. The V and J ends lost 0 bases and 1 base respectively, with 9 bases between them. Germline-derived CDR1 and CDR2 are MNHNY and SVGAGI (reference sequence).

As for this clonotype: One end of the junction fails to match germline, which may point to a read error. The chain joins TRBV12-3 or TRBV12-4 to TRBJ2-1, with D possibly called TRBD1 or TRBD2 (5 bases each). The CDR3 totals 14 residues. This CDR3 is CASSFNGLGDDQFF. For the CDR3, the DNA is TGTGCCAGCAGTTTCAACGGCCTGGGGGATGATCAGTTCTTC.

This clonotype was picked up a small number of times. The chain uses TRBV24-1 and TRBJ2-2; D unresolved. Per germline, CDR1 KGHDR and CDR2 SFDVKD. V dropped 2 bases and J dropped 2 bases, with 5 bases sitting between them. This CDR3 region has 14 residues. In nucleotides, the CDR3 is TGTGCCACCAGTGATTGGTCCAACACCGGGGAGCTGTTTTTT. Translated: CATSDWSNTGELFF.

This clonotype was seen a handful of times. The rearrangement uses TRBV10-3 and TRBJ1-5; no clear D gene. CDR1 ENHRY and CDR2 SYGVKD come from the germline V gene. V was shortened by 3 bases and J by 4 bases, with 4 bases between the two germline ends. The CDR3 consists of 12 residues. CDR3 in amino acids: CAISEGNQPQHF. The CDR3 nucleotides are TGTGCCATCAGTGAAGGGAATCAGCCCCAGCATTTT.

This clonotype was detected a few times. The CDR3 DNA reads TGTGCCAGCAGCCAAAAGGGACAGCTTTTGACAGATACGCAGTATTTT. Protein product: CASSQKGQLLTDTQYF. The genes are TRBV9 and TRBJ2-3; 7 nucleotides agree with TRBD1. CDR3 size: 16 residues. CDR1 is SGDLS and CDR2 is YYNGEE in the germline V gene. The trim removed 4 bases at V and 3 bases at J, leaving 11 bases unmatched.

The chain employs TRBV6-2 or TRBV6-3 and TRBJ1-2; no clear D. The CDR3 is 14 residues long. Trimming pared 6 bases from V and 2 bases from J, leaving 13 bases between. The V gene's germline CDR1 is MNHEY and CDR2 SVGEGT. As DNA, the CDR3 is TGTGCCAGCAGGCTCGCCCCTGGGAACTATGGCTACACCTTC. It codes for CASRLAPGNYGYTF.

The CDR3 here is CASSLFRRNSYNEQFF. DNA for the CDR3: TGTGCCAGCAGCTTGTTTCGGAGGAATTCCTACAATGAGCAGTTCTTC. This chain uses TRBV5-5 with TRBJ2-1, with TRBD2 as a possible D gene (5 bases). CDR1 is SGHKS and CDR2 is YYEKEE in the germline V gene (reference sequence). This CDR3 contains 16 residues. V was clipped by 1 base and J by 1 base, with 12 bases between them. Together with reference TRBV5-5 and TRBJ2-1, the CDR3 gives the full variable domain: DAGVTQSPTHLIKTRGQQVTLRCSPISGHKSVSWYQQVLGQGPQFIFQYYEKEERGRGNFPDRFSARQFPNYSSELNVNALLLGDSALYLCASSLFRRNSYNEQFFGPGTRLTVL.

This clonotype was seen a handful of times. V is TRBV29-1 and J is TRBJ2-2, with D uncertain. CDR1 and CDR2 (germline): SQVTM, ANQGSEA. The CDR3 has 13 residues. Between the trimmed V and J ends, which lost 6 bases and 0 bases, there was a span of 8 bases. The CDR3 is CSVHSPNTGELFF. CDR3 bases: TGCAGCGTCCACAGTCCGAACACCGGGGAGCTGTTTTTT.

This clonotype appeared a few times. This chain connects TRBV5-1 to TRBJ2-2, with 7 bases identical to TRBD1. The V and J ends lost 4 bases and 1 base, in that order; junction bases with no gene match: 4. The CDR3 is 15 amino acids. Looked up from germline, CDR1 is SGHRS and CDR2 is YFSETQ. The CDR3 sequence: CASSQGQRNTGELFF. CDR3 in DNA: TGCGCCAGCAGCCAGGGACAGAGGAACACCGGGGAGCTGTTTTTT.

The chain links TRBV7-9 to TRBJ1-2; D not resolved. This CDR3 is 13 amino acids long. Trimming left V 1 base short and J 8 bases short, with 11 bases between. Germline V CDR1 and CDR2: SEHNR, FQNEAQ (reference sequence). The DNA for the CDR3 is TGTGCCAGCAGCTTAGACCCAGGTGGAGGCTACACCTTC. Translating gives CASSLDPGGGYTF.

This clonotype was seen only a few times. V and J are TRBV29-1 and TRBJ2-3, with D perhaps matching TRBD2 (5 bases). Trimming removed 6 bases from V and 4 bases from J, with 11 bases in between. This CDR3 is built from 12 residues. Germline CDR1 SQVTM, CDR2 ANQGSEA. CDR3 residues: CSVYTRSDTQYF. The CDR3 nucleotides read TGCAGCGTCTATACTAGATCAGATACGCAGTATTTT.

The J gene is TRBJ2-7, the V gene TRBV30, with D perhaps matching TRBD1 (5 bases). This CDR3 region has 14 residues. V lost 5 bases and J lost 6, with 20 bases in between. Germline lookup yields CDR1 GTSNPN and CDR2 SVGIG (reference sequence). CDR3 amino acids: CAWGWGSLLREQYF. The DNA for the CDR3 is TGTGCCTGGGGATGGGGCAGTCTGCTCCGCGAGCAGTACTTC.